The 11 T cell receptor beta chains reported below all come from one sample, sequenced in a study of T cells of healthy individuals. Each CDR3 protein gets one entry after TCRdb re-called the 5' RACE reads with MiXCR. The data hold around 63,000 distinct CDR3 sequences, with roughly 16% observed a single time. The receptors were gathered from a human donor in good health.

CDR3 nucleotide sequence: TGTGCCAGCAGCTTAGTTGGCTCCGGGTCAGGGGGAGGCTCCTACAATGAGCAGTTCTTC. Translation: CASSLVGSGSGGGSYNEQFF. The V gene is TRBV7-9, the J gene TRBJ2-1, with D perhaps TRBD1 (7 bases). V was shortened by 1 base and J by 0 bases, with 22 bases between the two germline ends. This CDR3 has 20 residues. Germline-derived CDR1 and CDR2 are SEHNR and FQNEAQ (reference sequence).

This clonotype was found many times. The J gene is TRBJ2-5, the V gene TRBV29-1, with D perhaps matching TRBD1 (5 bases). V lost 4 bases, J lost 4 bases, and 13 bases lay in between. CDR1 and CDR2 (germline): SQVTM, ANQGSEA. The CDR3 length is 13 residues. The CDR3 nucleotides read TGCAGCGTTGGATACCGACAGCTAGAGACCCAGTACTTC. This translates into CSVGYRQLETQYF.

V gene TRBV7-2 combines with J gene TRBJ1-2, with D hard to call. This CDR3 spans 13 amino acids. Between the trimmed V and J ends, which lost 1 base and 4 bases, there was a span of 7 bases. The germline CDR1 and CDR2 sequences are SGHTA and FQGNSA. Here the CDR3 reads CASSLGATYGYTF. The CDR3 bases are TGTGCCAGCAGCTTAGGAGCAACCTATGGCTACACCTTC.

The genes are TRBV19 and TRBJ1-4; D unresolved. Germline V lookup: CDR1 LNHDA, CDR2 SQIVND (reference sequence). Trimming stripped 6 bases from V and 5 bases from J, with 16 bases between. The CDR3 totals 15 residues. The CDR3: CASSPNARGNEKLFF. Written as DNA, the CDR3 is TGTGCCAGTAGCCCGAACGCCCGAGGCAATGAAAAACTGTTTTTT.

The rearrangement joins TRBV2 to TRBJ1-5, with TRBD1 identical over 8 bases. V was clipped by 6 bases and J by 3 bases; unmatched bases: 10. CDR3 length: 16 amino acids. Germline CDR1 reads SNHLY; CDR2 reads FYNNEI. The CDR3 region has the DNA TGTGCCAGCAGGGCGGCACCGGGACAGGTCAATCAGCCCCAGCATTTT. Amino acid sequence: CASRAAPGQVNQPQHF. Supplemented by reference TRBV2 and TRBJ1-5, the full variable domain reads EPEVTQTPSHQVTQMGQEVILRCVPISNHLYFYWYRQILGQKVEFLVSFYNNEISEKSEIFDDQFSVERPDGSNFTLKIRSTKLEDSAMYFCASRAAPGQVNQPQHFGDGTRLSIL.

The table lists this clonotype with a few counts. The chain carries TRBV4-2 and TRBJ2-4; maybe TRBD2 (7 bases). This CDR3 contains 16 residues. Germline assignment: CDR1 LGHNA and CDR2 YNFKEQ. The V end lost 3 bases, the J end lost 3 bases, and 15 bases lay between the germline ends. The CDR3 DNA sequence: TGTGCCAGCAGCCAGATCCGGGGGGCCGTCAAAAACATTCAGTACTTC. Amino acids: CASSQIRGAVKNIQYF.

This clonotype showed up many times. As DNA, the CDR3 is TGTGCCAGCAGCCACCAGACAGGGGACCAGCCCCAGCATTTT. Amino acids: CASSHQTGDQPQHF. The gene calls are TRBV7-2 and TRBJ1-5; TRBD1 agrees at 8 bases. The germline V gene encodes CDR1 SGHTA and CDR2 FQGNSA. This CDR3 region has 14 residues. The V and J ends lost 5 bases and 7 bases, in that order; junction bases with no gene match: 7. The whole variable domain, filled in from reference TRBV7-2 and TRBJ1-5, reads GAGVSQSPSNKVTEKGKDVELRCDPISGHTALYWYRQSLGQGLEFLIYFQGNSAPDKSGLPSDRFSAERTGGSVSTLTIQRTQQEDSAVYLCASSHQTGDQPQHFGDGTRLSIL.

In its sample, this clonotype was seen many times. The rearrangement joins TRBV28 to TRBJ2-1; 8 bases match TRBD1. CDR3 length equals 16 residues. Germline CDR1 is MDHEN and CDR2 is SYDVKM. The J segment lost 7 bases and the V segment lost 0 bases, leaving 8 bases of the junction unmatched. The CDR3 reads CASSLWDGQGRNEQFF. CDR3 DNA: TGTGCCAGCAGTTTATGGGATGGACAGGGCCGGAATGAGCAGTTCTTC. The whole variable domain, remainder taken from reference TRBV28 and TRBJ2-1, is DVKVTQSSRYLVKRTGEKVFLECVQDMDHENMFWYRQDPGLGLRLIYFSYDVKMKEKGDIPEGYSVSREKKERFSLILESASTNQTSMYLCASSLWDGQGRNEQFFGPGTRLTVL.

This clonotype was counted many times. The chain has TRBV6-1 and TRBJ2-5, with D perhaps assigned TRBD1 or TRBD2 (6 bases each). Trimming pared 1 base from V and 2 bases from J, leaving 17 bases between. The CDR3 is 17 residues long. Per the germline V gene, CDR1 is MNHNS and CDR2 is SASEGT. The CDR3 region is CASSEGKGGRQQETQYF. For the CDR3, the DNA is TGTGCCAGCAGTGAAGGCAAGGGGGGACGTCAACAAGAGACCCAGTACTTC.

This clonotype has a count of ten or more. The chain combines TRBV7-2 with TRBJ1-5; 7 nucleotides line up with TRBD1. Germline V gives CDR1 SGHTA, CDR2 FQGNSA. This CDR3 comprises 15 residues. V was pared by 6 bases and J by 4 bases, with 9 bases of the junction left unmatched. The CDR3 DNA reads as TGTGCCAGCAGACTCGGCACAGGGGATAATCAGCCCCAGCATTTT. Encoded protein: CASRLGTGDNQPQHF.

In this sample, this clonotype turned up many times. The V gene is TRBV7-3, the J gene TRBJ2-1, with 14 positions matching TRBD2. The CDR3 totals 17 residues. The germline gives CDR1 SGHTA, CDR2 FQGTGA. J was trimmed by 3 bases and V by 5 bases; bases with no gene match: 6. The CDR3 spells CASSRGLAGAIYNEQFF. The CDR3 bases are TGTGCCAGCAGCCGGGGACTAGCGGGGGCAATCTACAATGAGCAGTTCTTC.